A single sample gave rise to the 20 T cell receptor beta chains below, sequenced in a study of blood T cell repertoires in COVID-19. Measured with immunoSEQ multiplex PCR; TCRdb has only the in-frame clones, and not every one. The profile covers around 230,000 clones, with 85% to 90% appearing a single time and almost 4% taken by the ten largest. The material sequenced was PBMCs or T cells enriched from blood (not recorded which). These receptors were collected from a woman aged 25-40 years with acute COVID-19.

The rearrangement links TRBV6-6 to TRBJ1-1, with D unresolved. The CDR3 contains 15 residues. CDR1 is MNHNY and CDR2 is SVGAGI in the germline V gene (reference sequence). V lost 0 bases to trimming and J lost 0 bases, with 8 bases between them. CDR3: CASSYSQTVNTEAFF. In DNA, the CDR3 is TGTGCCAGCAGTTACTCCCAAACAGTGAACACTGAAGCTTTCTTT.

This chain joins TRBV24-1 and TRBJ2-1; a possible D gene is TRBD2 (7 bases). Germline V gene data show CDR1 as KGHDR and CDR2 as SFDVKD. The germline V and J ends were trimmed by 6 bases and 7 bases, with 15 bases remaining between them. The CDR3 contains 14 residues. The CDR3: CATSTSGGINEQFF. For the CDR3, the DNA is TGTGCCACCAGTACATCGGGGGGCATAAATGAGCAGTTCTTC.

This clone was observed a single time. The CDR3 coding sequence is TGTGCCAGCAGCTTAGGTCGACAGCCCAATCAGCCCCAGCATTTT. Amino acid sequence: CASSLGRQPNQPQHF. V and J are TRBV11-2 and TRBJ1-5, with D perhaps TRBD1 (5 bases). Germline V CDR1 and CDR2: SGHAT, FQNNGV. The CDR3 has 15 amino acids. Trimming removed 1 base from V and 3 bases from J, with 10 bases in between.

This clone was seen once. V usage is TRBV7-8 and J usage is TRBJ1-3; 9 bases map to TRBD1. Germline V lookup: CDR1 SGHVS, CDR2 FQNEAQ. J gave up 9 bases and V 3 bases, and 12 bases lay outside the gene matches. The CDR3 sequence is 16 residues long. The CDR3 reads CASSLDTGTGTVTIYF. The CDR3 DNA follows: TGTGCCAGCAGCTTGGACACCGGGACAGGGACGGTCACCATATATTTT.

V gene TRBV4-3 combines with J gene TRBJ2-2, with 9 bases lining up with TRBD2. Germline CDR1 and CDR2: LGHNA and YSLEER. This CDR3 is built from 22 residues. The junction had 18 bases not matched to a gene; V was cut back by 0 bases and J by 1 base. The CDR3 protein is CASSQDSPLAGALIMNTGELFF. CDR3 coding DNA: TGCGCCAGCAGCCAAGATTCTCCCTTAGCGGGGGCTTTAATTATGAACACCGGGGAGCTGTTTTTT.

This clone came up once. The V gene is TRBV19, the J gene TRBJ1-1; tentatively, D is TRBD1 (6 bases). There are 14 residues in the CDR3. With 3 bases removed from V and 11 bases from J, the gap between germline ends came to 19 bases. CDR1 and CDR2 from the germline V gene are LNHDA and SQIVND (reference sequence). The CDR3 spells CASSIEGGRTSAFF. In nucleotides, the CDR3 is TGTGCCAGTAGTATTGAGGGGGGGCGCACGTCGGCTTTCTTT.

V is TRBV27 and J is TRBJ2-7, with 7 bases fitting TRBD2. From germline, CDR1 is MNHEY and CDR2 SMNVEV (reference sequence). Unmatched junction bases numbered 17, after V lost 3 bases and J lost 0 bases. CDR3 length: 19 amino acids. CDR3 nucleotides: TGTGCCAGCAGTTTTCGGGCGGGTTGGGGAGGGGTAGGCTCCTACGAGCAGTACTTC. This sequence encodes CASSFRAGWGGVGSYEQYF.

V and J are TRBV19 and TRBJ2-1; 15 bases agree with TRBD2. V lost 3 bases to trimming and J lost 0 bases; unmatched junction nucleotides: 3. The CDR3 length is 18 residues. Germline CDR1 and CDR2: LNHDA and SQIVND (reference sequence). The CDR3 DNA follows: TGTGCCAGTAGTATTGGGGGACTAGCGGGGGGCTCCTACAATGAGCAGTTCTTC. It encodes CASSIGGLAGGSYNEQFF.

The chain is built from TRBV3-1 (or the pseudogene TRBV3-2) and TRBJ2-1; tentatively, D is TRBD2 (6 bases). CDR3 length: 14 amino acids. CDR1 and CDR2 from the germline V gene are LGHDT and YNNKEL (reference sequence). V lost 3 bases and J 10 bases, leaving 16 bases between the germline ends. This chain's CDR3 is CASSHFVGGQEQFF. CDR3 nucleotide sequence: TGTGCCAGCAGCCATTTCGTGGGGGGTCAGGAGCAGTTCTTC.

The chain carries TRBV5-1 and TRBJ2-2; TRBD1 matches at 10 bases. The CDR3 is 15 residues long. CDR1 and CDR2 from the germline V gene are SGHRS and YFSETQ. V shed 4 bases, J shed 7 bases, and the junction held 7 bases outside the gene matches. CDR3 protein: CASSDRQGAVGELFF. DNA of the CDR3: TGCGCCAGCAGCGATAGACAGGGGGCCGTCGGGGAGCTGTTTTTT.

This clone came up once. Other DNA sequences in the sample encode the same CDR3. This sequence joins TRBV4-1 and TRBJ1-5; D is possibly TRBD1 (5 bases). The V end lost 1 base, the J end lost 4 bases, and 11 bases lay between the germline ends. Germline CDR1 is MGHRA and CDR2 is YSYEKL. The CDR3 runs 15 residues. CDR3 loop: CASSQGNRGNQPQHF. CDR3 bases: TGCGCCAGCAGCCAAGGGAATAGGGGAAATCAGCCCCAGCATTTT.

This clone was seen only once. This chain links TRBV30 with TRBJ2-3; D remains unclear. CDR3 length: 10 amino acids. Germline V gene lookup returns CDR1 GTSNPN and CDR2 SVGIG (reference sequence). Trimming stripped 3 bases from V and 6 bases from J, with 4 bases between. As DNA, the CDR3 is TGTGCCTGGAGGGCTGATACGCAGTATTTT. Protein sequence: CAWRADTQYF.

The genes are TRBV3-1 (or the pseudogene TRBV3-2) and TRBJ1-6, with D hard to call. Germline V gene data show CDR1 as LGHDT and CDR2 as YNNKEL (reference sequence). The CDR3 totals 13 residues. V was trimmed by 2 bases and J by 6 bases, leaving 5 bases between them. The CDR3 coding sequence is TGTGCCAGCAGCCAAAACTTTAATTCACCCCTCCACTTT. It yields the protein CASSQNFNSPLHF.

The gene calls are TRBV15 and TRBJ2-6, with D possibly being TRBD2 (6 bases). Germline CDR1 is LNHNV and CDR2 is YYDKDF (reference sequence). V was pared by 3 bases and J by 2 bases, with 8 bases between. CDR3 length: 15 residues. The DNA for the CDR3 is TGTGCCACCAGCAGGGGGGGTGCTGGGGCCAACGTCCTGACTTTC. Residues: CATSRGGAGANVLTF.

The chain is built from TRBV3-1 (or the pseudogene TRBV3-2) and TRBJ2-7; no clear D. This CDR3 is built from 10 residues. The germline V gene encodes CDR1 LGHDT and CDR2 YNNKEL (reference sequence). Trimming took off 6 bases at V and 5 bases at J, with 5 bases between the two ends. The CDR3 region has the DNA TGTGCCAGCAGTCCTAACGAGCAGTACTTC. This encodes CASSPNEQYF.

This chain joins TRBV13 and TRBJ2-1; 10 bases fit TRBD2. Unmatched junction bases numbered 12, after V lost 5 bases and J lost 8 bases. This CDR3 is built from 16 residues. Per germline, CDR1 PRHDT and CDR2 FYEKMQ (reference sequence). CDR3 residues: CASSPNLAGEVHEQFF. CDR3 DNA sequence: TGTGCCAGCAGCCCGAATCTAGCGGGGGAGGTCCATGAGCAGTTCTTC.

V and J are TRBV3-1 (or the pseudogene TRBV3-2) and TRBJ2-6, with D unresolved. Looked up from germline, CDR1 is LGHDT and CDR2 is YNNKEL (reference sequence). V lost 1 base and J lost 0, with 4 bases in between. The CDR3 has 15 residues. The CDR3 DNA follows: TGTGCCAGCAGCCAAGCCGGCTCTGGGGCCAACGTCCTGACTTTC. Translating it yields CASSQAGSGANVLTF.

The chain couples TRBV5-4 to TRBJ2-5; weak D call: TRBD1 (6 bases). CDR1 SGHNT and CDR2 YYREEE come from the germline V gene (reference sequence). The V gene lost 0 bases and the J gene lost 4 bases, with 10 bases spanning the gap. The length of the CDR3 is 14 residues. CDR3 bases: TGTGCCAGCAGCTTGGACAGGGTGGGAGAGACCCAGTACTTC. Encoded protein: CASSLDRVGETQYF.

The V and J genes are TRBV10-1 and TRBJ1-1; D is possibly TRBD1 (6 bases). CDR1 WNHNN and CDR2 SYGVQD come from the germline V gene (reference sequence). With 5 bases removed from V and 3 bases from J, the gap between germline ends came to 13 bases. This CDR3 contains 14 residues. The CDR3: CASSNTGIYTEAFF. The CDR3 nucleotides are TGCGCCAGCAGTAATACAGGGATCTACACTGAAGCTTTCTTT.

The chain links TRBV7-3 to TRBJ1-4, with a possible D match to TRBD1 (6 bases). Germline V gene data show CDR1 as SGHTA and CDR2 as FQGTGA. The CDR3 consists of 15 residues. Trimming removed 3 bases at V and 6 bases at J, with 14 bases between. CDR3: CASSLSGAPDEKLFF. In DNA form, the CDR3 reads TGTGCCAGCAGCTTGTCAGGGGCCCCTGATGAAAAACTGTTTTTT.